This T cell receptor beta chain was sequenced during a study of circulating and synovial CD4+ cells in juvenile arthritis. Whole-study findings and limits: Bulk blood CD4 samples held at least an order of magnitude more or fewer genomes than CPL.

Sequencing was performed with immunoSEQ multiplex PCR; in TCRdb, only in-frame clones are kept and a portion is missing. The sample shows approximately 15,000 clones, approximately 89% of them seen only once. V lost 5 bases and J 0 bases, leaving 13 bases between the germline ends. Germline CDR1 is LNHDA and CDR2 is SQIVND (reference sequence). CDR3 size: 16 residues. With regard to this clone: What it binds is unknown.

The material sequenced was CD4+ T cells from blood. This clonotype was obtained from a human donor with juvenile idiopathic arthritis. V usage is TRBV19 and J usage is TRBJ2-2; possibly TRBD2 for D (6 bases). The CDR3 region is CASSHAGRANTGELFF. CDR3 coding DNA: TGTGCCAGTAGTCACGCGGGACGGGCGAACACCGGGGAGCTGTTTTTT.